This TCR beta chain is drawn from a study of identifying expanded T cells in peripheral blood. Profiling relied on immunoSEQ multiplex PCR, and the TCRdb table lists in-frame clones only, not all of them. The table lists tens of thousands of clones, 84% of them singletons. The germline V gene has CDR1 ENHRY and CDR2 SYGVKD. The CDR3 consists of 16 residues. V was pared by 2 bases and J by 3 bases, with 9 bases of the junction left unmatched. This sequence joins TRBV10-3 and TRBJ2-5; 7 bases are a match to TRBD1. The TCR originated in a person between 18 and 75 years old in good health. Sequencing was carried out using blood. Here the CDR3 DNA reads TGTGCCATCAGTGAGGTGACACAGGGGCTGGAAGAGACCCAGTACTTC. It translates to CAISEVTQGLEETQYF.